One and the same sample provided the 28 T cell receptor beta chains below, sequenced in a study of shared clonotypes between healthy human individuals. Clones were sequenced by immunoSEQ multiplex PCR, and TCRdb holds only the in-frame ones, with some missing. This table holds over 400,000 clones, more than 75% found once. The specimen sequenced was PBMCs. These receptors all stem from a woman aged 35 to 49 in good health. Some clones in this sample may be carry-over from other donors' samples.

The chain is built from TRBV5-4 and TRBJ2-1; D gene unclear. This CDR3 comprises 15 residues. Germline V gene sequence: CDR1 SGHNT, CDR2 YYREEE (reference sequence). Trimming shortened V by 0 bases and J by 3 bases, and 10 bases separated the two germline ends. Written as DNA, the CDR3 is TGTGCCAGCAGCTTGGGGCAGGCTGGCTACAATGAGCAGTTCTTC. Its translation: CASSLGQAGYNEQFF. The whole variable domain, remainder taken from reference TRBV5-4 and TRBJ2-1, is ETGVTQSPTHLIKTRGQQVTLRCSSQSGHNTVSWYQQALGQGPQFIFQYYREEENGRGNFPPRFSGLQFPNYSSELNVNALELDDSALYLCASSLGQAGYNEQFFGPGTRLTVL.

The chain has TRBV6-4 and TRBJ2-1; D is unresolved. Germline lookup yields CDR1 MRHNA and CDR2 SNTAGT. V dropped 3 bases and J dropped 7 bases, with 10 bases sitting between them. The CDR3 consists of 13 residues. The CDR3 loop is CASSEAVENEQFF. As DNA, the CDR3 is TGTGCCAGCAGTGAAGCCGTCGAGAATGAGCAGTTCTTC.

V usage is TRBV2 and J usage is TRBJ2-3; 11 positions match TRBD2. Trimming took 6 bases from V and 5 from J; bases not matched to a gene: 22. There are 20 residues in the CDR3. Germline loops: CDR1 SNHLY, CDR2 FYNNEI. Here the CDR3 reads CASRIGVITSGSGWIDTQYF. In DNA form, the CDR3 reads TGTGCCAGCAGGATCGGAGTGATTACTAGCGGGAGTGGGTGGATAGATACGCAGTATTTT. Based on the CDR3 plus reference TRBV2 and TRBJ2-3, the full variable domain is EPEVTQTPSHQVTQMGQEVILRCVPISNHLYFYWYRQILGQKVEFLVSFYNNEISEKSEIFDDQFSVERPDGSNFTLKIRSTKLEDSAMYFCASRIGVITSGSGWIDTQYFGPGTRLTVL.

This clone has only a few counts. The chain carries TRBV7-8 and TRBJ2-7, with D possibly TRBD1 on 5 matching bases. Trimming stripped 3 bases from V and 6 bases from J, with 12 bases between. The CDR3 runs 13 residues. CDR1 is SGHVS, CDR2 FQNEAQ, per germline. DNA for the CDR3: TGTGCCAGCAGCTTCGGAACAGGTGGCGAGCAGTACTTC. It translates to CASSFGTGGEQYF.

The V gene is TRBV7-2, the J gene TRBJ1-1; no clear D. V dropped 5 bases and J dropped 1 base, with 11 bases sitting between them. Per germline, CDR1 SGHTA and CDR2 FQGNSA. This CDR3 has 14 residues. CDR3 sequence (DNA): TGTGCCAGCAGCCGGAATTTGCGGAACACTGAAGCTTTCTTT. Protein: CASSRNLRNTEAFF.

The chain links TRBV4-2 to TRBJ2-7; no reliable D call. Trimming took 0 bases from V and 7 from J, leaving 13 bases between them. The CDR3 length is 14 residues. Per germline, CDR1 LGHNA and CDR2 YNFKEQ. The CDR3 loop is CASSQDLGPWEQYF. The CDR3 DNA follows: TGTGCCAGCAGCCAAGATCTGGGCCCCTGGGAGCAGTACTTC.

The CDR3 DNA is TGTGCCTGGAGGGGGCTAGCGACAGGGGATATGAACACTGAAGCTTTCTTT. Its translation is CAWRGLATGDMNTEAFF. V is TRBV30 and J is TRBJ1-1; 8 nucleotides agree with TRBD1. V was pared by 3 bases and J by 0 bases, with 12 bases of the junction left unmatched. The CDR3 is 17 residues long. Germline V lookup: CDR1 GTSNPN, CDR2 SVGIG (reference sequence).

The genes are TRBV19 and TRBJ2-2, with D perhaps TRBD2 (5 bases). The CDR3 runs to 16 residues. V was cut by 6 bases and J by 3 bases, with 17 bases left in between. Germline loops: CDR1 LNHDA, CDR2 SQIVND (reference sequence). CDR3 sequence (DNA): TGTGCCAGTAGCGAGCGGTTAACTGGGTACACCGGGGAGCTGTTTTTT. Protein: CASSERLTGYTGELFF.

The rearrangement uses TRBV25-1 and TRBJ2-7; 8 positions agree with TRBD1. This CDR3 region has 14 residues. The germline CDR1 and CDR2 sequences are MGHDK and SYGVNS. V dropped 4 bases and J dropped 3; count of bases not matched to a gene: 5. The CDR3 DNA follows: TGTGCCAGCAGTGCAACAGGGGGTCGCTACGAGCAGTACTTC. Its translation is CASSATGGRYEQYF.

V is TRBV7-2 and J is TRBJ2-7, with 7 bases aligning to TRBD1. The CDR3 is 16 residues long. V lost 4 bases and J lost 1; bases outside the gene matches: 10. Germline loops: CDR1 SGHTA, CDR2 FQGNSA. The CDR3 DNA reads TGTGCCAGCAGCTCCTACGACCTGACAGGGTCCTACGAGCAGTACTTC. Amino acids: CASSSYDLTGSYEQYF.

The V call is TRBV6-4, the J call TRBJ2-1, with 8 bases aligning to TRBD2. From germline, CDR1 is MRHNA and CDR2 SNTAGT. The V and J ends lost 3 bases and 4 bases, in that order; junction bases with no gene match: 8. The CDR3 is 16 amino acids. Here the CDR3 reads CASSERVAGGYNEQFF. The CDR3 bases are TGTGCCAGCAGTGAGAGGGTGGCGGGAGGTTACAATGAGCAGTTCTTC.

The chain combines TRBV27 with TRBJ2-7, with 10 bases fitting TRBD2. The CDR3 is made up of 14 amino acids. CDR1 is MNHEY and CDR2 is SMNVEV in the germline V gene (reference sequence). V lost 3 bases and J lost 5; bases outside the gene matches: 4. The CDR3 nucleotides are TGTGCCAGCAGTTTCACTAGCGGGGACGACGAGCAGTACTTC. This encodes CASSFTSGDDEQYF.

The rearrangement links TRBV5-1 to TRBJ2-5; TRBD2 agrees at 11 bases. The V gene end was trimmed by 0 bases and the J gene end by 2 bases; junction bases not matched to a gene: 3. The CDR3 runs to 16 residues. CDR1 is SGHRS, CDR2 YFSETQ, per germline. In DNA form, the CDR3 reads TGCGCCAGCAGCTTGGAGGGACTAGCGGTGCAAGAGACCCAGTACTTC. Translation gives CASSLEGLAVQETQYF.

Turning to this clone: This likely stems from a read error, as it lies one base from a far larger clone. The chain links TRBV30 to TRBJ2-7, with TRBD2 matching 10 bases. Germline loops: CDR1 GTSNPN, CDR2 SVGIG (reference sequence). The CDR3 runs to 14 residues. CDR3 amino acids: CTWSRGLAIYEQYF. The CDR3 DNA reads as TGTACCTGGAGTAGGGGACTAGCGATATACGAGCAGTACTTC.

The genes are TRBV7-3 and TRBJ1-1; D is uncertain. Germline V gene lookup returns CDR1 SGHTA and CDR2 FQGTGA. The CDR3 runs 13 residues. Trimming took off 4 bases at V and 1 base at J, with 7 bases between the two ends. The CDR3 region is CASSSEGNTEAFF. In DNA form, the CDR3 reads TGTGCCAGCAGCTCAGAGGGGAACACTGAAGCTTTCTTT.

The genes are TRBV2 and TRBJ2-3; weak D call: TRBD2 (6 bases). The CDR3 loop spans 12 amino acids. Trimming took off 7 bases at V and 4 bases at J, with 9 bases between the two ends. Germline CDR1 and CDR2: SNHLY and FYNNEI. The CDR3 sequence: CASKEGSDTQYF. CDR3 nucleotide sequence: TGTGCCAGCAAGGAGGGGTCAGATACGCAGTATTTT.

J is TRBJ2-7 and V is TRBV27, with TRBD2 matching 14 bases. Germline trimming cut 5 bases from V and 9 bases from J; bases unmatched to any gene: 9. The CDR3 extends over 15 amino acids. Germline CDR1 reads MNHEY; CDR2 reads SMNVEV (reference sequence). The CDR3 protein is CASSLGTSGRAGQYF. The CDR3 bases are TGTGCCAGCAGTCTCGGGACTAGCGGGAGAGCTGGGCAGTACTTC.

This chain joins TRBV28 and TRBJ1-2; D perhaps matches TRBD1 (6 bases). CDR1 MDHEN and CDR2 SYDVKM come from the germline V gene. The ends were cut back, 7 bases at V and 1 base at J, with 13 bases in the middle. The CDR3 is 14 amino acids. The CDR3 bases are TGTGCCAGCAACTCAGGGGACGGTAACTATGGCTACACCTTC. Translation: CASNSGDGNYGYTF.

In this sample, this clone turned up many times. The chain joins TRBV9 to TRBJ1-1; 12 bases are shared with TRBD1. The CDR3 consists of 14 residues. The V gene's germline CDR1 is SGDLS and CDR2 YYNGEE. V was pared by 2 bases and J by 11 bases, with 7 bases of the junction left unmatched. The CDR3 DNA reads TGTGCCAGCAGCGTGGGGACAGGGGGCTCCGAGGCTTTCTTT. Protein: CASSVGTGGSEAFF.

Worth noting for this clone: Germline and junction disagree at one end, which may indicate a read error. The chain joins TRBV7-7 to TRBJ2-1; 8 nucleotides line up with TRBD2. This CDR3 comprises 14 residues. Germline values: CDR1 SSHAT, CDR2 FNYEAQ (reference sequence). The CDR3: CASSPGTSYNEQFF. The DNA of the CDR3 is TGTGCTAGCAGCCCAGGGACTAGCTACAATGAGCAGTTCTTC.

V gene TRBV29-1 combines with J gene TRBJ2-7, with D possibly matching TRBD1 (6 bases). The CDR3 extends over 15 amino acids. Germline assignment: CDR1 SQVTM and CDR2 ANQGSEA. Trimming shortened V by 4 bases and J by 4 bases, and 20 bases separated the two germline ends. CDR3 sequence reads: CSVVWSTGNGYEQYF. The CDR3 bases are TGCAGCGTTGTTTGGAGCACAGGGAATGGGTACGAGCAGTACTTC.

This sequence joins TRBV19 and TRBJ2-6, with 7 bases aligning to TRBD1. The CDR3 totals 15 residues. V was pared by 5 bases and J by 1 base, with 2 bases of the junction left unmatched. Germline V gene sequence: CDR1 LNHDA, CDR2 SQIVND (reference sequence). CDR3: CASSLQGSGANVLTF. CDR3 coding DNA: TGTGCCAGTAGTTTACAGGGGTCTGGGGCCAACGTCCTGACTTTC.

This sequence joins TRBV6-5 and TRBJ1-2; 9 bases match TRBD1. Unmatched junction bases numbered 8, after V lost 4 bases and J lost 2 bases. The CDR3 consists of 16 residues. The germline gives CDR1 MNHEY, CDR2 SVGAGI. The CDR3 nucleotides read TGTGCCAGCAGTTTTCCCCAGGGGACAGGGAACTATGGCTACACCTTC. Translating gives CASSFPQGTGNYGYTF.

This clone was observed a few times. J is TRBJ2-1 and V is TRBV15, with TRBD2 identical over 10 bases. The CDR3 sequence is 15 residues long. Germline V gene lookup returns CDR1 LNHNV and CDR2 YYDKDF (reference sequence). The V segment lost 3 bases and the J segment 7 bases; nucleotides outside the gene matches: 6. This chain's CDR3 is CATSSSSGSVNEQFF. CDR3 DNA: TGTGCCACCAGCAGCTCTAGCGGGAGTGTGAATGAGCAGTTCTTC.

A few counts support this clone. The gene calls are TRBV7-9 and TRBJ1-1; D uncertain. CDR1 SEHNR and CDR2 FQNEAQ come from the germline V gene (reference sequence). Trimming stripped 5 bases from V and 4 bases from J, with 11 bases between. This CDR3 is 13 amino acids long. The CDR3 nucleotides read TGTGCCAGCAGCGTAGAGGGTGTCACTGAAGCTTTCTTT. Its translation: CASSVEGVTEAFF.

This clone was picked up a small number of times. This chain uses TRBV5-6 with TRBJ2-2; the D is unclear. V lost 4 bases, J lost 5 bases, and 15 bases lay in between. The length of the CDR3 is 15 residues. CDR1 is SGHDT, CDR2 YYEEEE, per germline. The CDR3 region is CASSVALGKTGELFF. The CDR3 DNA sequence: TGTGCCAGCAGCGTGGCCTTAGGGAAAACCGGGGAGCTGTTTTTT.

The rearrangement uses TRBV7-2 and TRBJ2-1, with 13 bases lining up with TRBD2. The CDR3 runs to 13 residues. CDR1 and CDR2 (germline): SGHTA, FQGNSA. J lost 9 bases, V lost 6 bases, and 2 bases had no gene match. Written as DNA, the CDR3 is TGTGCCAGCAGGAGACTAGCGGGAGGTGAGCAGTTCTTC. Protein sequence: CASRRLAGGEQFF.

The chain recombines TRBV7-9 with TRBJ1-3; a weak D match, TRBD1 (5 bases). Trimming stripped 5 bases from V and 3 bases from J, with 14 bases between. CDR1 is SEHNR and CDR2 is FQNEAQ in the germline V gene (reference sequence). The CDR3 contains 15 residues. The chain's CDR3 is CASSLGGSGGNTIYF. The DNA of the CDR3 is TGTGCCAGCAGCCTCGGGGGGTCAGGTGGAAACACCATATATTTT.